The rows below give T cell receptor beta chains drawn from one sample of a study of vaccination and CD4 T cells after COVID-19. No antigen has been identified for these receptors. TCRdb analysed the PCR reads with MiXCR anew, one entry per CDR3 protein. The table shows 14,000 or so distinct CDR3 sequences, with 55% to 70% occurring only once. Sequencing used CD4+ T cells from blood, cultured in vitro. The receptors shown here come from a human donor who had recovered from COVID-19. Both conserved end residues are part of each CDR3. Each record gives: V gene, J gene, D gene, clone size, CDR3 protein, CDR3 DNA. D genes are given only for firm matches. Clone size, where shown, is once, few, many, or a class for clones that have expanded.

TRBV7-8	TRBJ1-1	NA	NA	CASSFRRTMNTEAFF	TGTGCCAGCAGCTTTAGAAGGACTATGAACACTGAAGCTTTCTTT
TRBV28	TRBJ2-1	NA	once	CASSSKTGHLYNEQFF	TGTGCCAGCAGTTCCAAGACGGGACACCTTTACAATGAGCAGTTCTTC
TRBV7-6	TRBJ1-1	NA	NA	CASSSLLDTEAFF	TGTGCCAGCAGCTCGCTATTGGACACTGAAGCTTTCTTT
TRBV19	TRBJ2-1	NA	NA	CASSIGAASSYNEQFF	TGTGCCAGTAGTATAGGAGCTGCCAGCTCCTACAATGAGCAGTTCTTC
TRBV18	TRBJ2-7	NA	NA	CASSPGTQTTGTYEQYF	TGTGCCAGCTCACCCGGGACTCAAACTACAGGCACCTACGAGCAGTACTTC
TRBV6-4	TRBJ2-5	NA	NA	CASSNGTGRIQETQYF	TGTGCCAGCAGTAACGGGACGGGAAGGATTCAAGAGACCCAGTACTTC
TRBV10-3	TRBJ1-5	NA	NA	CAISVGESNQPQHF	TGTGCCATCAGTGTGGGGGAAAGCAATCAGCCCCAGCATTTT
TRBV7-3	TRBJ2-2	NA	NA	CASSFRGTGELFF	TGTGCCAGCAGCTTCAGGGGCACCGGGGAGCTGTTTTTT
TRBV18	TRBJ1-2	TRBD1	NA	CASLPTGNYGYTF	TGTGCCAGCCTCCCGACAGGGAACTATGGCTACACCTTC
TRBV12-3/TRBV12-4	TRBJ1-5	NA	NA	CASRLQELGNQPQHF	TGTGCCAGCAGGTTACAGGAACTAGGGAATCAGCCCCAGCATTTT
TRBV7-3	TRBJ2-2	NA	once	CASSSTRTSTGELFF	TGTGCCAGCAGCTCAACTCGGACGTCCACCGGGGAGCTGTTTTTT
TRBV11-2	TRBJ2-2	NA	NA	CASSFTAFPAGELFF	TGTGCCAGCAGCTTTACAGCCTTCCCCGCCGGGGAGCTGTTTTTT
TRBV7-6	TRBJ2-4	TRBD2	NA	CASSLEGTGLAHIQYF	TGTGCCAGCAGCTTAGAAGGAACGGGACTAGCGCACATTCAGTACTTC
TRBV6-1	TRBJ2-5	TRBD1	NA	CASRTDGTVQETQYF	TGTGCCAGCAGGACTGACGGGACAGTCCAAGAGACCCAGTACTTC
TRBV10-1	TRBJ2-1	NA	NA	CASSEPGQGFNEQFF	TGCGCCAGCAGTGAGCCAGGACAAGGGTTCAATGAGCAGTTCTTC
TRBV15	TRBJ2-3	TRBD2	NA	CATSSRSGTGTDTQYF	TGTGCCACCAGCAGTAGGAGCGGGACTGGCACAGATACGCAGTATTTT
TRBV24-1	TRBJ2-1	TRBD2	NA	CATSVGGRKSNEQFF	TGTGCCACCAGTGTAGGCGGGAGGAAAAGCAATGAGCAGTTCTTC
TRBV12-3/TRBV12-4	TRBJ2-7	NA	NA	CASSLAPYEQYF	TGTGCCAGCAGTTTGGCCCCTTACGAGCAGTACTTC
TRBV30	TRBJ2-5	TRBD2	NA	CAWSPGGREETQYF	TGTGCCTGGAGCCCTGGGGGGAGGGAAGAGACCCAGTACTTC
TRBV27	TRBJ1-3	NA	NA	CASSLRGDGNTIYF	TGTGCCAGCAGTTTACGGGGCGATGGAAACACCATATATTTT
TRBV27	TRBJ1-5	NA	NA	CASKPRGGSGNQPQHF	TGTGCCAGCAAACCTAGAGGGGGATCGGGCAATCAGCCCCAGCATTTT
TRBV5-1	TRBJ2-1	TRBD1	NA	CASSLGWGTGINEQFF	TGCGCCAGCAGCTTGGGGTGGGGGACAGGGATCAATGAGCAGTTCTTC
TRBV10-3	TRBJ2-3	TRBD2	once	CAISLAGVDTQYF	TGTGCCATCAGTCTGGCGGGAGTAGATACGCAGTATTTT
TRBV28	TRBJ2-5	NA	NA	CASSSLPSTDHQETQYF	TGTGCCAGCAGTTCCCTTCCCTCGACAGACCACCAAGAGACCCAGTACTTC
TRBV5-1	TRBJ1-1	NA	NA	CASSPAWLKYTEAFF	TGCGCCAGCAGCCCTGCTTGGTTGAAGTACACTGAAGCTTTCTTT
TRBV20-1	TRBJ1-5	TRBD1	NA	CSATPGQDVNQPQHF	TGCAGTGCTACCCCGGGACAGGATGTCAATCAGCCCCAGCATTTT
TRBV11-2	TRBJ2-1	TRBD2	once	CASSPLAGDREQFF	TGTGCCAGCAGCCCCCTAGCGGGAGATCGGGAGCAGTTCTTC
TRBV7-9	TRBJ2-5	NA	large	CASSTPPRDTQQETQYF	TGTGCCAGCAGCACCCCGCCCCGAGACACTCAGCAAGAGACCCAGTACTTC
TRBV7-2	TRBJ1-1	NA	NA	CASSLRGSTEAFF	TGTGCCAGCAGCTTAAGAGGGAGCACTGAAGCTTTCTTT
TRBV2	TRBJ2-3	NA	NA	CANSDGIGGGTQYF	TGTGCCAACAGTGATGGTATTGGGGGTGGAACGCAGTATTTT
TRBV10-3	TRBJ2-2	TRBD2	large	CAMGPSGSALTGELFF	TGTGCCATGGGGCCTAGCGGGAGCGCACTAACCGGGGAGCTGTTTTTT
TRBV7-6	TRBJ2-1	NA	NA	CASSLGLDAHEQFF	TGTGCCAGCAGCTTAGGGCTAGACGCCCATGAGCAGTTCTTC
TRBV20-1	TRBJ2-5	NA	few	CSASKEGETQYF	TGCAGTGCTAGCAAGGAGGGAGAGACCCAGTACTTC
TRBV20-1	TRBJ2-7	TRBD2	NA	CSARGTSGMYEQYF	TGCAGTGCTAGAGGGACTAGCGGGATGTACGAGCAGTACTTC
TRBV2	TRBJ2-7	TRBD1	NA	CASSENRGGEQYF	TGTGCCAGCAGTGAAAACAGGGGTGGCGAGCAGTACTTC
TRBV19	TRBJ2-3	NA	NA	CASSLRTGTDTQYF	TGTGCCAGTAGTCTCAGGACAGGCACAGATACGCAGTATTTT
TRBV19	TRBJ2-5	TRBD2	NA	CASMSQIAGAQETQYF	TGTGCCAGTATGTCCCAAATAGCGGGAGCCCAAGAGACCCAGTACTTC
TRBV7-3	TRBJ2-4	NA	NA	CASSLNVAELAKNIQYF	TGTGCCAGCAGCTTAAATGTAGCGGAGCTAGCCAAAAACATTCAGTACTTC
TRBV29-1	TRBJ2-5	TRBD2	NA	CSVLASGSETQYF	TGCAGCGTTTTGGCTAGCGGGAGTGAGACCCAGTACTTC
TRBV5-1	TRBJ1-1	NA	few	CASSLDEAEAFF	TGCGCCAGCAGCTTGGATGAGGCTGAAGCTTTCTTT
TRBV10-3	TRBJ2-7	NA	NA	CAISGTESYEQYF	TGTGCCATCAGTGGGACAGAATCCTACGAGCAGTACTTC
TRBV5-1	TRBJ2-7	NA	NA	CASFRSRYEQYF	TGCGCCAGCTTCCGATCACGATACGAGCAGTACTTC
TRBV24-1	TRBJ2-1	NA	NA	CATSDWRAAYNEQFF	TGTGCCACCAGTGACTGGCGGGCCGCGTACAATGAGCAGTTCTTC